The present T cell receptor (beta chain) was sequenced within a study of T-cell reconstitution after alpha-beta-depleted transplantation in children. This clonotype was recorded at least ten times. For TCRbeta, the library was prepared with unique molecular identifiers. TCRdb reprocessed the PCR reads via MiXCR and lists one record per CDR3 protein. The sample records about 690,000 distinct CDR3 sequences, approximately 15% being singletons. V lost 3 bases and J 0 bases, leaving 12 bases between the germline ends. This CDR3 is built from 16 residues. Germline V gene lookup returns CDR1 SGHVS and CDR2 FNYEAQ.

Sample: PBMCs from the stem cell graft donor, taken from the stem cell graft. The TCR originated in a human donor who donated a stem cell graft to a child with acute myeloid leukemia. The chain has TRBV7-6 and TRBJ2-1; weak D call: TRBD2 (6 bases). The CDR3 nucleotides are TGTGCCAGCAGCTTGGAGGGCATAAGCTCCTACAATGAGCAGTTCTTC. Its protein is CASSLEGISSYNEQFF.